What follows are 28 T cell receptor beta chains derived from one specimen sequenced in a study of T cell changes during pregnancy in multiple sclerosis. Repertoires were generated with immunoSEQ multiplex PCR, while TCRdb's copy carries only in-frame clones and drops some. The top ten clones hold approximately 0.7% of a sample with almost 40,000 clones, approximately 89% of them seen once. The specimen was CD4+ T cells from peripheral blood mononuclear cells, collected in the second trimester of pregnancy. These receptors were collected from a female donor in good health, enrolled as a control in a pregnancy study.

V usage is TRBV11-2 and J usage is TRBJ2-7; 7 bases map to TRBD1. J gave up 3 bases and V 1 base, and 9 bases lay outside the gene matches. CDR3 length: 16 amino acids. Germline lookup yields CDR1 SGHAT and CDR2 FQNNGV. The CDR3 protein is CASSLAPGQANYEQYF. The CDR3 DNA reads TGTGCCAGCAGCTTAGCCCCCGGACAGGCGAACTACGAGCAGTACTTC. Full variable domain (rest looked up from reference TRBV11-2 and TRBJ2-7): EAGVAQSPRYKIIEKRQSVAFWCNPISGHATLYWYQQILGQGPKLLIQFQNNGVVDDSQLPKDRFSAERLKGVDSTLKIQPAKLEDSAVYLCASSLAPGQANYEQYFGPGTRLTVT.

This chain connects TRBV4-1 to TRBJ1-1; weak D call: TRBD1 (6 bases). Trimming removed 3 bases at V and 4 bases at J, with 9 bases between. The length of the CDR3 is 13 residues. Germline CDR1 and CDR2: MGHRA and YSYEKL. The CDR3 nucleotides are TGCGCCAGCAGCCAGGTCAGGGGCACTGAAGCTTTCTTT. Amino acids: CASSQVRGTEAFF.

This chain uses TRBV25-1 with TRBJ2-1; 9 nucleotides match TRBD1. CDR1 and CDR2 from the germline V gene are MGHDK and SYGVNS. The CDR3 spans 15 residues. Unmatched junction bases numbered 4, after V lost 1 base and J lost 6 bases. The CDR3 coding sequence is TGTGCCAGCAGTGAATCGCGGACAGGGGCCAATGAGCAGTTCTTC. This translates into CASSESRTGANEQFF. The entire variable domain, with the rest obtained from reference TRBV25-1 and TRBJ2-1, is as follows: EADIYQTPRYLVIGTGKKITLECSQTMGHDKMYWYQQDPGMELHLIHYSYGVNSTEKGDLSSESTVSRIRTEHFPLTLESARPSHTSQYLCASSESRTGANEQFFGPGTRLTVL.

The rearrangement joins TRBV5-1 to TRBJ1-2, with D hard to call. Germline V lookup: CDR1 SGHRS, CDR2 YFSETQ. This CDR3 region has 14 residues. Between the trimmed V and J ends, which lost 4 bases and 8 bases, there was a span of 18 bases. CDR3 protein: CASSLRTTRQGYTF. The CDR3 DNA is TGCGCCAGCAGCCTGAGGACTACTCGGCAGGGCTACACCTTC.

This chain connects TRBV4-2 to TRBJ2-3, with 10 nucleotides matching TRBD1. This CDR3 is 17 amino acids long. V dropped 0 bases and J dropped 4; count of bases not matched to a gene: 7. Germline V lookup: CDR1 LGHNA, CDR2 YNFKEQ. The CDR3 sequence is CASSQDPGTGAPDTQYF. The CDR3 DNA is TGTGCCAGCAGCCAAGATCCCGGGACAGGGGCTCCAGATACGCAGTATTTT.

The chain is built from TRBV7-3 and TRBJ1-6; TRBD1 is a possible D gene (5 bases). With 3 bases removed from V and 7 bases from J, the gap between germline ends came to 10 bases. This CDR3 spans 14 amino acids. Germline assignment: CDR1 SGHTA and CDR2 FQGTGA. The CDR3 loop reads CASSFGGVNSPLHF. CDR3 coding DNA: TGTGCCAGCAGCTTTGGGGGGGTGAATTCACCCCTCCACTTT.

This clone has just one count. Germline is not matched at one junction end, which may reflect a read error. This chain connects TRBV7-9 to TRBJ1-2; a weak D match, TRBD1 (6 bases). Germline V gives CDR1 SEHNR, CDR2 FQNEAQ (reference sequence). This CDR3 spans 14 amino acids. CDR3: CASTLRGGSGGYTF. The CDR3 region has the DNA TGTGCCAGCACCTTACGGGGGGGCAGTGGAGGCTACACCTTC.

This sequence joins TRBV7-2 and TRBJ1-1, with a tentative D call TRBD1 (5 bases). The CDR3 has 17 residues. The germline V and J ends were trimmed by 5 bases and 0 bases, with 19 bases remaining between them. Germline lookup yields CDR1 SGHTA and CDR2 FQGNSA. CDR3 loop: CASSPPGRGIMNTEAFF. As DNA, the CDR3 is TGTGCCAGCAGCCCGCCAGGGAGGGGTATCATGAACACTGAAGCTTTCTTT. The full variable domain, rest sourced from reference TRBV7-2 and TRBJ1-1, is GAGVSQSPSNKVTEKGKDVELRCDPISGHTALYWYRQSLGQGLEFLIYFQGNSAPDKSGLPSDRFSAERTGGSVSTLTIQRTQQEDSAVYLCASSPPGRGIMNTEAFFGQGTRLTVV.

V usage is TRBV4-3 and J usage is TRBJ1-6; D is uncertain. The CDR3 contains 13 residues. The ends were cut back, 0 bases at V and 14 bases at J, with 11 bases in the middle. Germline CDR1 is LGHNA and CDR2 is YSLEER. This CDR3 reads CASSQERSATLHF. The CDR3 nucleotides read TGCGCCAGCAGCCAAGAACGGAGCGCGACCCTCCACTTT.

The V gene is TRBV11-2, the J gene TRBJ1-1; 7 nucleotides match TRBD1. CDR1 and CDR2 (germline): SGHAT, FQNNGV. The trim removed 3 bases at V and 0 bases at J, leaving 10 bases unmatched. The CDR3 has 17 residues. The CDR3 region has the DNA TGTGCCAGCAGCTTTCTGGTCCGAGGGGGCATGAACACTGAAGCTTTCTTT. Protein product: CASSFLVRGGMNTEAFF.

This chain connects TRBV7-8 to TRBJ1-2; unclear D gene. V was shortened by 2 bases and J by 8 bases, with 9 bases between the two germline ends. CDR1 and CDR2 (germline): SGHVS, FQNEAQ. The CDR3 consists of 12 residues. Written as DNA, the CDR3 is TGTGCCAGCAGCTTACGGCTCGGGGGCTACACCTTC. Amino acid sequence: CASSLRLGGYTF.

Here the CDR3 reads CASSSQGEQYF. The CDR3 nucleotides read TGTGCCAGCAGCTCTCAGGGCGAGCAGTACTTC. The chain links TRBV11-2 to TRBJ2-7; D possibly corresponds to TRBD1 (5 bases). The CDR3 contains 11 residues. CDR1 is SGHAT, CDR2 FQNNGV, per germline. Trimming removed 4 bases at V and 6 bases at J, with 7 bases between.

The V and J genes are TRBV6-6 and TRBJ2-7; D uncertain. This CDR3 region has 11 residues. The germline gives CDR1 MNHNY, CDR2 SVGAGI (reference sequence). The V gene lost 5 bases and the J gene lost 7 bases, with 9 bases spanning the gap. CDR3 protein: CASSNPREQYF. The DNA for the CDR3 is TGTGCCAGCAGTAACCCCCGGGAGCAGTACTTC.

This clone occurred once. The rearrangement joins TRBV27 to TRBJ1-1, with no clear D. The CDR3 is 13 amino acids. The V end was cut by 5 bases, the J end by 3 bases, with 10 bases between. From germline, CDR1 is MNHEY and CDR2 SMNVEV (reference sequence). This chain's CDR3 is CASSLLIYTEAFF. Here the CDR3 DNA reads TGTGCCAGCAGTCTCCTAATCTACACTGAAGCTTTCTTT.

The chain couples TRBV15 to TRBJ1-1, with D perhaps matching TRBD1 (6 bases). This CDR3 has 14 residues. Per the germline V gene, CDR1 is LNHNV and CDR2 is YYDKDF (reference sequence). Trimming removed 6 bases at V and 8 bases at J, with 19 bases between. The CDR3 nucleotides read TGTGCCACCAGTCTTCTGGGGGCGCAGTCAGAAGCTTTCTTT. It codes for CATSLLGAQSEAFF.

Written as DNA, the CDR3 is TGTGCCAGCGGACTCCCCTCGGAGACCCAGTACTTC. Its translation is CASGLPSETQYF. This chain connects TRBV7-2 to TRBJ2-5; weak D call: TRBD2 (5 bases). The germline gives CDR1 SGHTA, CDR2 FQGNSA. This CDR3 is 12 amino acids long. V lost 8 bases and J lost 5, with 12 bases in between.

The V and J genes are TRBV18 and TRBJ1-3; no clear D. The length of the CDR3 is 13 residues. Germline CDR1 reads KGHSH; CDR2 reads LQKENI. V was clipped by 4 bases and J by 0 bases, with 4 bases between them. The CDR3 coding sequence is TGTGCCAGCTCACTAAACTCTGGAAACACCATATATTTT. Its translation: CASSLNSGNTIYF. Combining the CDR3 with reference TRBV18 and TRBJ1-3 gives the whole variable domain NAGVMQNPRHLVRRRGQEARLRCSPMKGHSHVYWYRQLPEEGLKFMVYLQKENIIDESGMPKERFSAEFPKEGPSILRIQQVVRGDSAAYFCASSLNSGNTIYFGEGSWLTVV.

This chain joins TRBV7-6 and TRBJ1-1; D perhaps matches TRBD1 (5 bases). The CDR3 contains 15 residues. The germline V gene has CDR1 SGHVS and CDR2 FNYEAQ. Trimming left V 1 base short and J 4 bases short, with 13 bases between. The CDR3 loop is CASSLGHQGGTEAFF. DNA for the CDR3: TGTGCCAGCAGCTTAGGCCATCAGGGCGGCACTGAAGCTTTCTTT.

This sequence joins TRBV18 and TRBJ2-3; no reliable D call. The V gene's germline CDR1 is KGHSH and CDR2 LQKENI. CDR3 length: 16 amino acids. V was cut by 3 bases and J by 1 base, with 14 bases left in between. The CDR3 nucleotides are TGTGCCAGCTCACCGAGGCTAGGTGCAGGCACAGATACGCAGTATTTT. Translation gives CASSPRLGAGTDTQYF.

The V gene is TRBV14, the J gene TRBJ1-5, with TRBD1 as a possible D gene (6 bases). Trimming took 5 bases from V and 4 from J, leaving 12 bases between them. The CDR3 spans 14 residues. Germline V lookup: CDR1 SGHDN, CDR2 FVKESK. The chain's CDR3 is CASSITGINQPQHF. The CDR3 coding sequence is TGTGCCAGCAGCATCACAGGGATAAATCAGCCCCAGCATTTT. The full variable domain, with the rest looked up from reference TRBV14 and TRBJ1-5, is EAGVTQFPSHSVIEKGQTVTLRCDPISGHDNLYWYRRVMGKEIKFLLHFVKESKQDESGMPNNRFLAERTGGTYSTLKVQPAELEDSGVYFCASSITGINQPQHFGDGTRLSIL.

This clone occurred once. The chain links TRBV7-3 to TRBJ2-1, with D possibly matching TRBD2 (6 bases). The V and J ends lost 5 bases and 9 bases respectively, with 14 bases between them. CDR3 size: 13 residues. Germline assignment: CDR1 SGHTA and CDR2 FQGTGA. CDR3 in amino acids: CASSLGGVSEQFF. DNA for the CDR3: TGTGCCAGCAGCCTCGGAGGGGTGAGTGAGCAGTTCTTC.

The chain is built from TRBV7-3 and TRBJ1-1; 9 nucleotides align to TRBD1. V gave up 8 bases and J gave up 2 bases; unmatched junction bases: 9. This CDR3 is built from 15 residues. Germline V CDR1 and CDR2: SGHTA, FQGTGA. CDR3 in amino acids: CASSEGDRVNTEAFF. CDR3 bases: TGTGCCAGCTCGGAGGGGGACAGGGTAAACACTGAAGCTTTCTTT. The full variable domain, completed using reference TRBV7-3 and TRBJ1-1, is GAGVSQTPSNKVTEKGKYVELRCDPISGHTALYWYRQSLGQGPEFLIYFQGTGAADDSGLPNDRFFAVRPEGSVSTLKIQRTERGDSAVYLCASSEGDRVNTEAFFGQGTRLTVV.

For the CDR3, the DNA is TGCAGTGCTAGTTCGGGAGAAAAACTGTTTTTT. This gives the protein CSASSGEKLFF. The rearrangement uses TRBV20-1 and TRBJ1-4; D remains unclear. The CDR3 totals 11 residues. V gave up 3 bases and J gave up 8 bases, with 7 bases separating them. Germline CDR1 DFQATT, CDR2 SNEGSKA (reference sequence).

V gene TRBV4-1 combines with J gene TRBJ1-3; D is undetermined. The germline V gene encodes CDR1 MGHRA and CDR2 YSYEKL. The CDR3 length is 18 residues. Trimming cost V 1 base and J 0 bases, with 16 bases left between them. The CDR3 is CASSQGWEAARSGNTIYF. The CDR3 coding sequence is TGCGCCAGCAGCCAAGGTTGGGAGGCCGCCCGCTCTGGAAACACCATATATTTT.

The chain employs TRBV6-6 and TRBJ1-5; TRBD1 matches at 10 bases. This CDR3 contains 15 residues. V was pared by 7 bases and J by 1 base, with 4 bases of the junction left unmatched. The germline V gene has CDR1 MNHNY and CDR2 SVGAGI (reference sequence). The CDR3 protein is CASKGQGGSNQPQHF. The CDR3 bases are TGTGCCAGCAAAGGACAGGGGGGGAGCAATCAGCCCCAGCATTTT.

The rearrangement joins TRBV11-2 to TRBJ2-1, with D unclear. This CDR3 contains 14 residues. CDR1 is SGHAT, CDR2 FQNNGV, per germline. V dropped 8 bases and J dropped 1 base, with 12 bases sitting between them. Here the CDR3 reads CASVATRSYNEQFF. The CDR3 DNA is TGTGCCAGCGTCGCGACGAGGTCCTACAATGAGCAGTTCTTC. Complete variable domain (other parts from reference TRBV11-2 and TRBJ2-1): EAGVAQSPRYKIIEKRQSVAFWCNPISGHATLYWYQQILGQGPKLLIQFQNNGVVDDSQLPKDRFSAERLKGVDSTLKIQPAKLEDSAVYLCASVATRSYNEQFFGPGTRLTVL.

This sequence joins TRBV25-1 and TRBJ1-5; no reliable D call. V dropped 4 bases and J dropped 4 bases, with 8 bases sitting between them. Germline assignment: CDR1 MGHDK and CDR2 SYGVNS. This CDR3 is 13 amino acids long. CDR3 nucleotides: TGTGCCAGCAGTGCGGGGAAGAATCAGCCCCAGCATTTT. Translated, it gives CASSAGKNQPQHF.

The J gene is TRBJ1-3, the V gene TRBV18; tentatively, D is TRBD1 (6 bases). The CDR3 runs to 17 residues. From germline, CDR1 is KGHSH and CDR2 LQKENI. V was clipped by 4 bases and J by 1 base, with 17 bases between them. The CDR3 nucleotides are TGTGCCAGCTCACTCGGACAGAGGGCATCATCTGGAAACACCATATATTTT. Translated: CASSLGQRASSGNTIYF.